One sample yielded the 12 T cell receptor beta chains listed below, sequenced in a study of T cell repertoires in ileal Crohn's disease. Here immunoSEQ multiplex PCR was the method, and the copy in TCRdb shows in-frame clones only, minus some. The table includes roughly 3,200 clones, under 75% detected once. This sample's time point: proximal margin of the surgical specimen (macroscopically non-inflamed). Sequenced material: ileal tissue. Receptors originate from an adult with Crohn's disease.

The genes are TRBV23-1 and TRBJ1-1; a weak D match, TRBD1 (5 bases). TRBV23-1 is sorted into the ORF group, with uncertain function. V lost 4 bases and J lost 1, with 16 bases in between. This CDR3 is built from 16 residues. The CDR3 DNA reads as TGCGCCAGCAGTCCTATGGAAGGGGACGGGAACACTGAAGCTTTCTTT. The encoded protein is CASSPMEGDGNTEAFF.

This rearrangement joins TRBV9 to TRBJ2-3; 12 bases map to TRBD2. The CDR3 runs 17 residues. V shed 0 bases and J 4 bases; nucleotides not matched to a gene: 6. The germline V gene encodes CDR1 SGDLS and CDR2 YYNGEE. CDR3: CASSVATASGRADTQYF. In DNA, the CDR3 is TGTGCCAGCAGCGTAGCTACGGCTAGCGGGAGGGCAGATACGCAGTATTTT. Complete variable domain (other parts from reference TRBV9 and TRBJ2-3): DSGVTQTPKHLITATGQRVTLRCSPRSGDLSVYWYQQSLDQGLQFLIQYYNGEERAKGNILERFSAQQFPDLHSELNLSSLELGDSALYFCASSVATASGRADTQYFGPGTRLTVL.

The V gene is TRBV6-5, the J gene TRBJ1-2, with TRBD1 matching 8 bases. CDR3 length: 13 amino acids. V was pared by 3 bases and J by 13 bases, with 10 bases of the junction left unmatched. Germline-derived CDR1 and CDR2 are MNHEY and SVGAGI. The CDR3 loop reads CASSYAGGQVGTF. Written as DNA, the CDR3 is TGTGCCAGCAGTTATGCAGGGGGCCAGGTGGGCACCTTC.

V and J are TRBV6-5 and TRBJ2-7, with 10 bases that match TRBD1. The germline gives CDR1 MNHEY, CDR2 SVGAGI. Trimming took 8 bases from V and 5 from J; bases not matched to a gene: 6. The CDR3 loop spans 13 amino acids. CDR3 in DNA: TGTGCCAGCGGTGGGACAGGGGCCAACGAGCAGTACTTC. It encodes CASGGTGANEQYF.

The DNA of the CDR3 is TGTGCCAGCTCACGTAGGACTGATGCTAATGAGCAGTTCTTC. This encodes CASSRRTDANEQFF. This chain joins TRBV18 and TRBJ2-1; D perhaps matches TRBD2 (5 bases). Germline-derived CDR1 and CDR2 are KGHSH and LQKENI. Trimming stripped 4 bases from V and 7 bases from J, with 14 bases between. This CDR3 comprises 14 residues. The entire variable domain, with the rest obtained from reference TRBV18 and TRBJ2-1, is as follows: NAGVMQNPRHLVRRRGQEARLRCSPMKGHSHVYWYRQLPEEGLKFMVYLQKENIIDESGMPKERFSAEFPKEGPSILRIQQVVRGDSAAYFCASSRRTDANEQFFGPGTRLTVL.

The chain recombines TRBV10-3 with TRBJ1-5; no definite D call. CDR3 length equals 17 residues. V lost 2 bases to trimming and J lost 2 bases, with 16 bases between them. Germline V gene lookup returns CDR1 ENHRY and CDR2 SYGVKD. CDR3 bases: TGTGCCATCAGTGAGGGAACGAGTGGGCCCCGCAATCAGCCCCAGCATTTT. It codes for CAISEGTSGPRNQPQHF.

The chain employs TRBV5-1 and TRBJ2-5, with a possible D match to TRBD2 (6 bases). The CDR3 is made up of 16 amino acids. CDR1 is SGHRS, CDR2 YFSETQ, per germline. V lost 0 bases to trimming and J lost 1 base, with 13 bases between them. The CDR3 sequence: CASSLALGLRQETQYF. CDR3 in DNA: TGCGCCAGCAGCTTGGCCCTAGGACTACGCCAAGAGACCCAGTACTTC.

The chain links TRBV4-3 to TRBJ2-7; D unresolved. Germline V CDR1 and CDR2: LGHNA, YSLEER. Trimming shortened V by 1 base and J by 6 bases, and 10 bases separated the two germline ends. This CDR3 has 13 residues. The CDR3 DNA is TGCGCCAGCAGCCAAGCTAGGTGGTTCGAGCAGTACTTC. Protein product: CASSQARWFEQYF.

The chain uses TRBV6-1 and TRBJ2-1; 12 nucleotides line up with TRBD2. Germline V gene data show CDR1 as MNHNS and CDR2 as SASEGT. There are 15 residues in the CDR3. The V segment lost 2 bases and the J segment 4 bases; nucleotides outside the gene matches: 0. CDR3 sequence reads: CASSELAGGYNEQFF. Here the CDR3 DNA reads TGTGCCAGCAGTGAACTAGCGGGAGGGTACAATGAGCAGTTCTTC.

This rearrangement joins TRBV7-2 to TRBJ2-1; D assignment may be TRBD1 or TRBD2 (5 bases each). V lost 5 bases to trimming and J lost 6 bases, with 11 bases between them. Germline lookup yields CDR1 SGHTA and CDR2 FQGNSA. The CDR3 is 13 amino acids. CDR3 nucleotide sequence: TGTGCCAGCAGCCTCGGGGCAGTCAATGAGCAGTTCTTC. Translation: CASSLGAVNEQFF.

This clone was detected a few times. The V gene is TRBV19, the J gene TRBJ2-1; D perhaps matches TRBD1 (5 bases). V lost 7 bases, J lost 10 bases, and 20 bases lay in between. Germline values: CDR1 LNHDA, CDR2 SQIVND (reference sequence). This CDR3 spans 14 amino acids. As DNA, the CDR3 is TGTGCCAGTAATATCCCCCAGGGCAGCCGAGAGCAGTTCTTC. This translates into CASNIPQGSREQFF. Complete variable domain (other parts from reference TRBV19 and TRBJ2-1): DGGITQSPKYLFRKEGQNVTLSCEQNLNHDAMYWYRQDPGQGLRLIYYSQIVNDFQKGDIAEGYSVSREKKESFPLTVTSAQKNPTAFYLCASNIPQGSREQFFGPGTRLTVL.

The CDR3 spells CASSLQGRQETQYF. The CDR3 nucleotides are TGTGCCAGCAGCTTACAGGGGAGACAAGAGACCCAGTACTTC. J is TRBJ2-5 and V is TRBV7-7; tentatively, D is TRBD1 (6 bases). Germline V lookup: CDR1 SSHAT, CDR2 FNYEAQ (reference sequence). This CDR3 comprises 14 residues. V was trimmed by 2 bases and J by 2 bases, leaving 9 bases between them.